This T cell receptor (beta chain) was captured by sequencing in a study of T cell changes during pregnancy in multiple sclerosis. Libraries were prepared by immunoSEQ multiplex PCR; TCRdb keeps only in-frame clonotypes and omits some of them. The table has tens of thousands of clones, around nine tenths seen once. In germline, CDR1 is SGHNT, CDR2 YYREEE (reference sequence). The germline V and J ends were trimmed by 5 bases and 7 bases, with 13 bases remaining between them. This CDR3 spans 13 amino acids. This clone turned up a few times. The starting material was CD8+ T cells from peripheral blood mononuclear cells, obtained in the first trimester of pregnancy. The sequence was collected from a female donor in good health, enrolled as a control in a pregnancy study. This chain connects TRBV5-4 to TRBJ2-1; maybe TRBD1 (5 bases). The CDR3 protein is CASSLSRGNEQFF. The DNA of the CDR3 is TGTGCCAGCAGTCTTTCTAGGGGAAATGAGCAGTTCTTC.